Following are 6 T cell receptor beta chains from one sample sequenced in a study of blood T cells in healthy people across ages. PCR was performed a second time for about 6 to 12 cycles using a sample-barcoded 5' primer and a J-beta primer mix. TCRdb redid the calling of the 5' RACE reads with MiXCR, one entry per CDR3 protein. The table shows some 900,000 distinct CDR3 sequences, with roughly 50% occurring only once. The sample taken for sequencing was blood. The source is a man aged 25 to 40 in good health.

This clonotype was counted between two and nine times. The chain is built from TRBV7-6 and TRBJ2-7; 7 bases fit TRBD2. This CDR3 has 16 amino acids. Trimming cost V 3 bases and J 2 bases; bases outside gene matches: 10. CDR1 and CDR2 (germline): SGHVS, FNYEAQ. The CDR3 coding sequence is TGTGCCAGCAGCTTCGCAAAGAGCGGGGACGCCTACGAGCAGTACTTC. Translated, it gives CASSFAKSGDAYEQYF.

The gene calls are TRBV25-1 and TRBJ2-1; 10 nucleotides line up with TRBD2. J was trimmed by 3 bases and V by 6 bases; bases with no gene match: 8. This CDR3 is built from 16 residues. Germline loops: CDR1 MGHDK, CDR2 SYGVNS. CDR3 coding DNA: TGTGCCAGCAGCAATGGGCTAGCGGGGGACTACAATGAGCAGTTCTTC. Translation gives CASSNGLAGDYNEQFF.

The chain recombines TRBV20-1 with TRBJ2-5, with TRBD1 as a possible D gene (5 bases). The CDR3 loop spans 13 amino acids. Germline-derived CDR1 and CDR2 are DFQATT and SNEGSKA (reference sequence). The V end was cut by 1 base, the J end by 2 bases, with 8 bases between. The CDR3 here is CSARVDKQETQYF. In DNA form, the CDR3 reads TGCAGTGCTAGAGTGGACAAGCAAGAGACCCAGTACTTC.

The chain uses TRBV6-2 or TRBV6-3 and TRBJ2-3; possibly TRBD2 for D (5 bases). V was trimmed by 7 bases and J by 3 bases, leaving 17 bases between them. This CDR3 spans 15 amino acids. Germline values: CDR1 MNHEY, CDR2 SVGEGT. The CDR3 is CASKDPVRRTDTQYF. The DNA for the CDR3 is TGTGCCAGCAAGGATCCGGTAAGGAGGACAGATACGCAGTATTTT.

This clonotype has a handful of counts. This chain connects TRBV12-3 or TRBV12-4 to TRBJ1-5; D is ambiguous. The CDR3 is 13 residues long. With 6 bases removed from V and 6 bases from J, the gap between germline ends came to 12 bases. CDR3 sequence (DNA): TGTGCCAGCAGGGGGATTTTGGGTCAGCCCCAGCATTTT. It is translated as CASRGILGQPQHF.

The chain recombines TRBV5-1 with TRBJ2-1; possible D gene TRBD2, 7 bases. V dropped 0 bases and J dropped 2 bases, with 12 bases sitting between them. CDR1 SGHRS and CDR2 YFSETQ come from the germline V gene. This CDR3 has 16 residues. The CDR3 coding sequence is TGCGCCAGCAGCTTGGAGGGGGGGCTCCCCTACAATGAGCAGTTCTTC. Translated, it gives CASSLEGGLPYNEQFF.